This T cell receptor (beta chain) was captured in a study of blood T cell repertoires in COVID-19. This CDR3 is 16 amino acids long. The ends lost 5 bases at V and 0 bases at J; junction bases unmatched: 5. Germline lookup yields CDR1 LNHDA and CDR2 SQIVND (reference sequence). In the authors' workflow: Reference gene primer amplification gave nucleated cell count estimates. The table came from immunoSEQ multiplex PCR; TCRdb's copy has only in-frame clones and leaves some out. D and trimming were read from the DNA, whereas the V and J calls and clone size are those reported in that table. The sample lists nearly 95,000 clones; 70% to 90% were seen once.

V is TRBV19 and J is TRBJ1-1; 11 bases map to TRBD1. Sequencing used peripheral blood. The origin of this receptor is a human donor with acute or convalescent COVID-19. The donor label of this sample is uncertain. CDR3 sequence reads: CASSSWDRGLNTEAFF. CDR3 DNA sequence: TGTGCCAGTAGTTCTTGGGACAGGGGGTTGAACACTGAAGCTTTCTTT.